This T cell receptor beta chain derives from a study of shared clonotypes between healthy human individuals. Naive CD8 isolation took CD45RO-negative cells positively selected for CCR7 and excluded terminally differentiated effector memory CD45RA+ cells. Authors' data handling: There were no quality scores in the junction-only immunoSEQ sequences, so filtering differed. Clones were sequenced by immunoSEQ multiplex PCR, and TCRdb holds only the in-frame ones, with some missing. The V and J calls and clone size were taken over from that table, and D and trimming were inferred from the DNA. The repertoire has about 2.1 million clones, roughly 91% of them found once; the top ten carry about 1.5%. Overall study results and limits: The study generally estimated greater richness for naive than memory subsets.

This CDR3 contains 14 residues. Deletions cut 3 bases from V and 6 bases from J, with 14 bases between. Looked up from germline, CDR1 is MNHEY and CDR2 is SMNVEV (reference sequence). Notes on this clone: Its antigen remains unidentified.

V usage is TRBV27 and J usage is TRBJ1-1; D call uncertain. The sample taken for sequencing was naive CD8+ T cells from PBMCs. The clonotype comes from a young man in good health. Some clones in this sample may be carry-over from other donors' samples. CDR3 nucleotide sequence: TGTGCCAGCAGTTTCTTAGACCCCAGAGCTGAAGCTTTCTTT. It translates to CASSFLDPRAEAFF.